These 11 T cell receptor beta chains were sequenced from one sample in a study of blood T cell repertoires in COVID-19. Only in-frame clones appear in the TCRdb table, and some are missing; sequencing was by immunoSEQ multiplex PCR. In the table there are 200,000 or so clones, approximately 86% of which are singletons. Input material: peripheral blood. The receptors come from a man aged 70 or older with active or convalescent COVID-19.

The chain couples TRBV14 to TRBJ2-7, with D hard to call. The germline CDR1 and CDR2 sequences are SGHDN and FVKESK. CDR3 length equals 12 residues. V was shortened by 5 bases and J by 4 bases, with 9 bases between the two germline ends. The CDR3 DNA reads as TGTGCCAGCAGCTTTACACGATACGAGCAGTACTTC. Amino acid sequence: CASSFTRYEQYF.

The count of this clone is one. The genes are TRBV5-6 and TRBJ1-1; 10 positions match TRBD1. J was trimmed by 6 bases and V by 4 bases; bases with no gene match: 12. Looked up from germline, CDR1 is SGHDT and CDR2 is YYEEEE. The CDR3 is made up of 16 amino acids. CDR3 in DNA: TGTGCCAGCAGCGATGTTCCGGGACAGGGGTACTCTGAAGCTTTCTTT. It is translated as CASSDVPGQGYSEAFF.

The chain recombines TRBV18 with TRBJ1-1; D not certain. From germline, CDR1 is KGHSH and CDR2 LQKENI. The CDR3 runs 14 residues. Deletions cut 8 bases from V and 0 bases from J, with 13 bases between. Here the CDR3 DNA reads TGTGCCAGCAAAAACCGGGAGATGAACACTGAAGCTTTCTTT. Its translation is CASKNREMNTEAFF.

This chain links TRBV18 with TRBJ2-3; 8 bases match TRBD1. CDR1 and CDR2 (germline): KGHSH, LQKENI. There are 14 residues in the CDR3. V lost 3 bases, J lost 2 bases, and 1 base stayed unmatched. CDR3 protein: CASSPTGATDTQYF. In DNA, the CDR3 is TGTGCCAGCTCACCGACAGGGGCCACAGATACGCAGTATTTT.

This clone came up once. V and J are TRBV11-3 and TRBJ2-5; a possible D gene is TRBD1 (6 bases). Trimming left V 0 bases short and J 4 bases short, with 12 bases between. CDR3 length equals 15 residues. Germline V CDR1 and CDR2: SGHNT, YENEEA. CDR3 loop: CASSLEGARGETQYF. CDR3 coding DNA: TGTGCCAGCAGCTTAGAGGGGGCTCGGGGAGAGACCCAGTACTTC. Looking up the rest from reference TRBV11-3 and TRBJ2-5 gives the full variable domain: EAGVVQSPRYKIIEKKQPVAFWCNPISGHNTLYWYLQNLGQGPELLIRYENEEAVDDSQLPKDRFSAERLKGVDSTLKIQPAELGDSAVYLCASSLEGARGETQYFGPGTRLLVL.

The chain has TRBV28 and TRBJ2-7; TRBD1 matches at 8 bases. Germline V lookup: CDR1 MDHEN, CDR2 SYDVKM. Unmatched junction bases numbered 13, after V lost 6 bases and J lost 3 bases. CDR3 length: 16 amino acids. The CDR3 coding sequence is TGTGCCAGCAGCCGGGCAGGGGGCGAGTTCCACTACGAGCAGTACTTC. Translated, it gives CASSRAGGEFHYEQYF.

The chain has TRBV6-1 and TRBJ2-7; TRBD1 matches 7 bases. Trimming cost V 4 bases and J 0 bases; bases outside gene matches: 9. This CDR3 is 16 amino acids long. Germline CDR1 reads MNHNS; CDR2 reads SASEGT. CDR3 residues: CASSAPDRASSYEQYF. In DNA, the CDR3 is TGTGCCAGCAGTGCCCCTGACAGGGCCAGCTCCTACGAGCAGTACTTC.

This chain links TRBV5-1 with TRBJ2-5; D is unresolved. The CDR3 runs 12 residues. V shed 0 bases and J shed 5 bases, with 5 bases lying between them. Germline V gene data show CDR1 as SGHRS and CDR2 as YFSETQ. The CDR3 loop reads CASSLAAETQYF. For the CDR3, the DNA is TGCGCCAGCAGCTTGGCCGCGGAGACCCAGTACTTC.

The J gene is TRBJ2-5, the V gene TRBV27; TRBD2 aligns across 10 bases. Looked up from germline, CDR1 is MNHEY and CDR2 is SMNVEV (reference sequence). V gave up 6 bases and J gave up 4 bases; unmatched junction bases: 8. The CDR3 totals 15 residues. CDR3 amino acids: CASRPSGGGGETQYF. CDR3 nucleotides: TGTGCCAGCAGACCTAGCGGGGGAGGGGGAGAGACCCAGTACTTC.

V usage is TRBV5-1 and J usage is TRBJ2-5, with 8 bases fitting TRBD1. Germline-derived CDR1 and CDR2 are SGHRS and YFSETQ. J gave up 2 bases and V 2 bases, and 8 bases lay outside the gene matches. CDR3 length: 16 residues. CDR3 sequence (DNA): TGCGCCAGCAGCTTAGATGGTGGACAGGGTCAAGAGACCCAGTACTTC. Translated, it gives CASSLDGGQGQETQYF.

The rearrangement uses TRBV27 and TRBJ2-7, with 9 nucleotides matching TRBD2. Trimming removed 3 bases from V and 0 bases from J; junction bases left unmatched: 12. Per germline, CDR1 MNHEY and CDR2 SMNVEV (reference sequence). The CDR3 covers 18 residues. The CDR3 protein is CASSLRSAASGISYEQYF. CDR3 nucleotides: TGTGCCAGCAGTTTGAGGTCCGCAGCTAGCGGGATCTCCTACGAGCAGTACTTC.